This entry concerns a single TCR beta chain. What it binds is unknown. The sample contains more than one DNA sequence encoding this CDR3. Unsorted samples relied on about 86 million PBMCs, which served as the source of genomic DNA. This sample is part of a study of shared clonotypes between healthy human individuals. The CDR3 extends over 12 amino acids. The J segment lost 4 bases and the V segment lost 3 bases, leaving 0 bases of the junction unmatched. Germline CDR1 is KGHSH and CDR2 is LQKENI. Generated by immunoSEQ multiplex PCR, the TCRdb table keeps only in-frame clones and is missing some. The sample gives 450,000 to 550,000 clones, 70% to 80% of which show up once; approximately 13% is in the top ten. Findings and limits, study-wide: There were few donors, and this limited the genetic and exposure-history diversity represented. Among donors, clonotype sharing was expected to be affected by sequencing depth.

The rearrangement uses TRBV18 and TRBJ2-7; 7 positions agree with TRBD2. The TCR originated in a woman aged 35 to 49 in good health. Some clones in this sample may be carry-over from other donors' samples. Material: PBMCs. CDR3 loop: CASSPGGYEQYF. CDR3 nucleotide sequence: TGTGCCAGCTCACCCGGGGGGTACGAGCAGTACTTC.